The sequence of this T cell receptor beta chain was determined in a study of radiotherapy plus CTLA-4 blockade in lung cancer. Study information: Disease control was seen in approximately 29% of patients, objective responses in roughly 17%. Points from the study as a whole: Interferon-beta, together with early blood T cell clone dynamics, reportedly best predicted response. An expansion of tumor-derived TCR clones occurred in blood after radiotherapy plus ipilimumab.

The repertoire was sequenced with immunoSEQ multiplex PCR; TCRdb's copy has only in-frame clones and lacks some. This table holds about 49,000 clones, 60% to 80% found once. CTLA-4 blockade using ipilimumab, together with focal radiation, was received by patients with chemo-refractory metastatic non-small-cell lung cancer. For this clone: The antigen remains unidentified.

This CDR3 region has 12 residues. CDR1 is SQVTM, CDR2 ANQGSEA, per germline. Between the trimmed V and J ends, which lost 7 bases and 6 bases, there was a span of 15 bases. The sequencing used peripheral blood, collected from a patient treated with radiotherapy plus ipilimumab. The receptor was derived from a human donor with non-small cell lung cancer who had stable disease on radiotherapy plus ipilimumab. The chain is built from TRBV29-1 and TRBJ1-2, with unresolved D. CDR3 sequence: CSARKDSDGYTF. CDR3 DNA: TGCAGCGCTCGAAAAGACTCAGATGGCTACACCTTC.